Listed below are T cell receptor beta chains from one sample, sequenced in a study of shared clonotypes between healthy human individuals. Method: immunoSEQ multiplex PCR; TCRdb's copy keeps in-frame clones and lacks some. This sample has about 2.1 million clones, with around 95% found just once. The sequenced sample was naive CD8+ T cells from PBMCs. These receptors were collected from a man aged 18 to 29 in good health. Some clones in this sample may be carry-over from other donors' samples. CDR3s include the opening cysteine and the closing phenylalanine or tryptophan. The D gene is left open where the match is weak. Size is omitted from some rows. Given values are once, few, many or a class for expanded clones.

abundance	len	d_gene	v_gene	j_gene	CDR3nt	CDR3aa
-	16	-	TRBV7-8	TRBJ2-1	TGTGCCAGCAGCTCCGAGGGACTCCTCGCCGTCAATGAGCAGTTCTTC	CASSSEGLLAVNEQFF
-	15	TRBD1	TRBV9	TRBJ1-4	TGTGCCAGCAGCGAGAGCCGGACAGGGTATGAAAAACTGTTTTTT	CASSESRTGYEKLFF
once	15	TRBD2	TRBV7-9	TRBJ2-3	TGTGCCAGCAGAGTAGCGGGAGCACTACTGGATACGCAGTATTTT	CASRVAGALLDTQYF
once	13	-	TRBV7-9	TRBJ2-5	TGTGCCAGCAAAGGTGGGGCTCAAGAGACCCAGTACTTC	CASKGGAQETQYF
-	15	-	TRBV9	TRBJ2-1	TGTGCCAGCAGCGTGAGGGGGACCGGCTACAATGAGCAGTTCTTC	CASSVRGTGYNEQFF
-	15	-	TRBV7-6	TRBJ2-5	TGTGCCAGCAGCCCTTCGACCGCCCGGGGAGAGACCCAGTACTTC	CASSPSTARGETQYF
-	16	TRBD2	TRBV15	TRBJ2-1	TGTGCCACCAGCAGAGATTCGGGGGGGCGGTTCAATGAGCAGTTCTTC	CATSRDSGGRFNEQFF
-	18	TRBD2	TRBV6-1	TRBJ2-1	TGTGCCAGCAGTGTACGTCCGGGACTAGAAGTGGGCTACAATGAGCAGTTCTTC	CASSVRPGLEVGYNEQFF
-	15	-	TRBV28	TRBJ2-7	TGTGCCAGCAGTTCACCCAAACAGGGAACCTACGAGCAGTACTTC	CASSSPKQGTYEQYF
-	16	-	TRBV6-6	TRBJ2-1	TGTGCCAGCAGTTACCCTATGGGCTCCCTCGACAATGAGCAGTTCTTC	CASSYPMGSLDNEQFF
-	15	TRBD1	TRBV28	TRBJ1-3	TGTGCCAGCAGTTTGGGACAGGGGGACGGAAACACCATATATTTT	CASSLGQGDGNTIYF
-	13	TRBD1	TRBV6-1	TRBJ2-7	TGTGCCAGCAGCGAAGGACAGGGTCGCGAGCAGTACTTC	CASSEGQGREQYF
once	15	TRBD2	TRBV10-1	TRBJ2-1	TGCGCCAGCACTCCGGGACTAGCGGGAGCCGATGAGCAGTTCTTC	CASTPGLAGADEQFF
-	14	-	TRBV4-1	TRBJ1-1	TGCGCCAGCAGCACCCGTGGGGCGGAAACTGAAGCTTTCTTT	CASSTRGAETEAFF
-	18	-	TRBV5-6	TRBJ1-1	TGTGCCAGCAGTCCATCCGCTTGGGCGCTCGACGGAAACACTGAAGCTTTCTTT	CASSPSAWALDGNTEAFF
-	12	-	TRBV30	TRBJ1-2	TGTGCCTGCGTAGAGTGGGCGGGTGGCTACACCTTC	CACVEWAGGYTF
-	15	TRBD1	TRBV9	TRBJ2-7	TGTGCCAGCAGCGTAGATGACAGGGGAACCTACGAGCAGTACTTC	CASSVDDRGTYEQYF
-	13	-	TRBV10-3	TRBJ1-5	TGTGCCACGCAGGGGTCTAGCAATCAGCCCCAGCATTTT	CATQGSSNQPQHF
-	19	TRBD1	TRBV18	TRBJ2-7	TGTGCCAGCTCACTTCGGGGGACAGGGATTTCAGAAACGGCGTACGAGCAGTACTTC	CASSLRGTGISETAYEQYF
-	16	-	TRBV4-1	TRBJ2-7	TGCGCCAGCAGCCAAGAATGGGGGAGTTCTTCCTACGAGCAGTACTTC	CASSQEWGSSSYEQYF
-	15	-	TRBV4-3	TRBJ2-7	TGCGCCAGCAGCCAAGTGTGGGCCTCGCCCTACGAGCAGTACTTC	CASSQVWASPYEQYF
-	13	-	TRBV4-2	TRBJ2-1	TGTGCCAGCAGCCAACCAGGGCGCAATGAGCAGTTCTTC	CASSQPGRNEQFF